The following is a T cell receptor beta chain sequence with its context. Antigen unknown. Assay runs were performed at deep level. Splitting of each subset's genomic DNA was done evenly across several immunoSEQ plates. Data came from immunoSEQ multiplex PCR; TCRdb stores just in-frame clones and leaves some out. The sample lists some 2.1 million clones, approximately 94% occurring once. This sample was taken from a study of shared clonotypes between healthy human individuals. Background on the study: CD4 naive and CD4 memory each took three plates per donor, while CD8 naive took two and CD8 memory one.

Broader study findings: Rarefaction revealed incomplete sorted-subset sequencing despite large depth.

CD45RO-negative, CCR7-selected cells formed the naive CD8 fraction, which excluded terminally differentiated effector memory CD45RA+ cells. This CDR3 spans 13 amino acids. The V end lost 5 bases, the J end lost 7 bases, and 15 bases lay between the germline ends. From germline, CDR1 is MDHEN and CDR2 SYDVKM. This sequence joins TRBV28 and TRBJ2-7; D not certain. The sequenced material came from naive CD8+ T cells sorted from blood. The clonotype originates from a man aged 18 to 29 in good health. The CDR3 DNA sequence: TGTGCCAGCAGTCCCCGTGAAGGGTTTGAGCAGTACTTC. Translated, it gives CASSPREGFEQYF.